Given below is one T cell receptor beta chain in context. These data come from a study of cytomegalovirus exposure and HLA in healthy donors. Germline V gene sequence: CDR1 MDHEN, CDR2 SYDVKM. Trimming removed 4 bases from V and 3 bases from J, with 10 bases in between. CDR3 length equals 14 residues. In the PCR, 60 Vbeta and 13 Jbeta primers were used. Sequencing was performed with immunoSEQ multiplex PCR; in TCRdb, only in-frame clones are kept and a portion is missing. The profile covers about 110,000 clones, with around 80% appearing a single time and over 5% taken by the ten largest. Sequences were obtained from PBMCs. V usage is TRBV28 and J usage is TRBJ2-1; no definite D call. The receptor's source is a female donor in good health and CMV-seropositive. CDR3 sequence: CASSYDGFYNEQFF. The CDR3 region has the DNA TGTGCCAGCAGTTACGACGGGTTCTACAATGAGCAGTTCTTC.